This T cell receptor beta chain originates from a study of blood T cell repertoires in COVID-19. Whole-study context: Whether acute or convalescent, the COVID-19 samples came from the United States, Italy and Spain. The analysed material was cDNA or gDNA that came from T cells, B-cell-depleted T cells, or PBMCs.

Germline CDR1 reads MGHRA; CDR2 reads YSYEKL. There are 17 residues in the CDR3. V gave up 4 bases and J gave up 8 bases, with 21 bases separating them. In the authors' methods: It was from reference gene primer amplification that nucleated cell counts were estimated. Assay used: immunoSEQ multiplex PCR; TCRdb lists only in-frame clones, some missing. The DNA was the basis for D and trimming; V, J and clone size are from that table. The sample includes around 250,000 clones, roughly nine tenths of them seen just once. The receptor was derived from a man in his 60s with acute or convalescent COVID-19. The source material was peripheral blood. The rearrangement joins TRBV4-1 to TRBJ1-6; possibly TRBD1 for D (5 bases). CDR3 DNA: TGCGCCAGCAGCCTATCCATAGGGGCGCGTTTGGATTCACCCCTCCACTTT. As protein: CASSLSIGARLDSPLHF.